These 22 T cell receptor beta chains were sequenced from one sample in a study of T cells in Graves' hyperthyroidism and ophthalmopathy. Researchers took RNA transcripts and amplified the TCR beta CDR3 regions from them. During a first-round RT-PCR of the TCR CDR3, the HTBI primer set was used. One entry per CDR3 protein, called by TCRdb with MiXCR from the multiplex PCR reads. The data hold under 250,000 distinct CDR3 sequences, with roughly a sixth observed a single time. The specimen was blood. These TCRs come from a woman in her fifties or sixties with Graves' hyperthyroidism.

The rearrangement joins TRBV15 to TRBJ1-5; no reliable D call. V was cut by 5 bases and J by 2 bases, with 10 bases left in between. CDR1 is LNHNV and CDR2 is YYDKDF in the germline V gene (reference sequence). This CDR3 is built from 14 residues. The CDR3 DNA reads as TGTGCCACCAGCGGGCCAGGAGGCAATCAGCCCCAGCATTTT. It specifies CATSGPGGNQPQHF.

V and J are TRBV5-6 and TRBJ2-5, with no clear D. Trimming shortened V by 2 bases and J by 1 base, and 9 bases separated the two germline ends. CDR3 length: 14 amino acids. Germline V gene lookup returns CDR1 SGHDT and CDR2 YYEEEE. The CDR3 nucleotides read TGTGCCAGCAGCTTTTACAGAACCCAAGAGACCCAGTACTTC. Amino acid sequence: CASSFYRTQETQYF.

The gene calls are TRBV7-6 and TRBJ2-1, with 12 positions matching TRBD2. The germline CDR1 and CDR2 sequences are SGHVS and FNYEAQ. This CDR3 is 16 amino acids long. With V trimmed by 4 bases and J by 3 bases, 4 bases remained unmatched. Here the CDR3 DNA reads TGTGCCAGCAGCTCCACTAGCGGGAGGATCTACAATGAGCAGTTCTTC. Translation gives CASSSTSGRIYNEQFF.

This clonotype came up many times. V gene TRBV6-1 combines with J gene TRBJ2-7; TRBD2 agrees at 8 bases. Germline V lookup: CDR1 MNHNS, CDR2 SASEGT. This CDR3 spans 15 amino acids. V trimming: 1 base; J trimming: 2 bases; junction bases outside the gene matches: 4. The CDR3 bases are TGTGCCAGCAGTGAAGTTACGGGAGGGCCCTACGAGCAGTACTTC. Protein sequence: CASSEVTGGPYEQYF.

There are many counts of this clonotype. The chain couples TRBV28 to TRBJ1-1, with no clear D. The CDR3 is 14 amino acids. Germline V CDR1 and CDR2: MDHEN, SYDVKM. V was trimmed by 1 base and J by 0 bases, leaving 6 bases between them. The CDR3 sequence is CASSLSGMNTEAFF. The CDR3 nucleotides read TGTGCCAGCAGTTTATCGGGGATGAACACTGAAGCTTTCTTT.

V and J are TRBV30 and TRBJ2-1; 11 bases are a match to TRBD2. CDR3 length: 15 amino acids. Unmatched junction bases numbered 8, after V lost 3 bases and J lost 7 bases. CDR1 and CDR2 (germline): GTSNPN, SVGIG (reference sequence). CDR3 sequence (DNA): TGTGCCTGGAGAGCGACTAGCGGGATCGGTAATGAGCAGTTCTTC. The encoded protein is CAWRATSGIGNEQFF.

This clonotype was counted only a few times. The chain has TRBV7-3 and TRBJ2-7; D gene uncertain. Germline V gene lookup returns CDR1 SGHTA and CDR2 FQGTGA. The CDR3 is 15 amino acids. The V end was cut by 2 bases, the J end by 6 bases, with 17 bases between. CDR3 sequence: CASSLSSGSWVEQYF. In nucleotides, the CDR3 is TGTGCCAGCAGCTTATCCTCTGGGTCTTGGGTCGAGCAGTACTTC.

This clonotype was observed a few times. This chain links TRBV19 with TRBJ2-7; D perhaps matches TRBD1 (6 bases). Per the germline V gene, CDR1 is LNHDA and CDR2 is SQIVND (reference sequence). CDR3 length: 13 residues. V gave up 6 bases and J gave up 5 bases, with 14 bases separating them. In nucleotides, the CDR3 is TGTGCCAGTAGCGGGCAGGGGAATGACGAGCAGTACTTC. Its protein is CASSGQGNDEQYF.

This clonotype was recorded many times. The CDR3 here is CASSRAAYEQYF. The CDR3 DNA sequence: TGTGCCAGCAGTCGCGCTGCCTACGAGCAGTACTTC. V usage is TRBV7-9 and J usage is TRBJ2-7; D remains ambiguous. V lost 6 bases and J lost 2, with 8 bases in between. Germline loops: CDR1 SEHNR, CDR2 FQNEAQ (reference sequence). The CDR3 is made up of 12 amino acids.

In this sample, this clonotype turned up many times. The CDR3 spells CASSEASGVGSGYTF. CDR3 in DNA: TGTGCCAGCAGTGAAGCTTCGGGCGTCGGCTCCGGCTACACCTTC. The chain couples TRBV6-1 to TRBJ1-2; D is undetermined. Germline V gene sequence: CDR1 MNHNS, CDR2 SASEGT. V gave up 0 bases and J gave up 8 bases, with 16 bases separating them. The CDR3 consists of 15 residues.

This clonotype came up a few times. Compared with germline, one end of the junction differs, possibly owing to a read error. The gene calls are TRBV12-3 or TRBV12-4 and TRBJ1-2; no reliable D call. The CDR3 sequence is 14 residues long. CDR3 loop: CASRPHGSNYGYIF. CDR3 DNA sequence: TGTGCCAGCAGGCCCCACGGGAGTAACTATGGCTACATCTTC.

This clonotype was seen at least ten times. The rearrangement uses TRBV7-2 and TRBJ2-7; 13 nucleotides match TRBD2. Per germline, CDR1 SGHTA and CDR2 FQGNSA. J was trimmed by 4 bases and V by 1 base; bases with no gene match: 4. The CDR3 extends over 16 amino acids. CDR3 in amino acids: CASSLGGLAGVYEQYF. For the CDR3, the DNA is TGTGCCAGCAGCTTAGGAGGACTAGCGGGAGTATACGAGCAGTACTTC.

This clonotype was picked up a small number of times. The chain employs TRBV3-1 and TRBJ2-2, with D possibly being TRBD1 or TRBD2 (6 bases each). CDR3 size: 19 residues. CDR1 is LGHDT and CDR2 is YNNKEL in the germline V gene (reference sequence). Trimming stripped 4 bases from V and 5 bases from J, with 26 bases between. CDR3 in DNA: TGTGCCAGCAGCCCACCCCATACTTCGCGAGGGGGGTCGACCGGGGAGCTGTTTTTT. Amino acids: CASSPPHTSRGGSTGELFF.

Note on this clonotype: One end of the junction does not line up with germline, which may come from a read error. The chain links TRBV28 to TRBJ1-2, with 9 bases lining up with TRBD1. CDR3 length: 13 amino acids. Germline CDR1 MDHEN, CDR2 SYDVKM. The CDR3 region has the DNA TGTGCCAGCAGTGGGACAGGGTGGGGGTTGATCGCCTTC. Protein sequence: CASSGTGWGLIAF.

Details on this clonotype: No DNA is shown, since the ends of the CDR3 on it are uncertain; the CDR3 is the one TCRdb lists. This chain links TRBV7-6 with TRBJ2-7. Germline V gene data show CDR1 as SGHVS and CDR2 as FNYEAQ. The CDR3 is 20 amino acids in total, end residues counted. This chain's CDR3 is CASSFYICSALGQLQYEQYF.

This sequence joins TRBV10-3 and TRBJ2-1; 9 nucleotides agree with TRBD1. The CDR3 runs 13 residues. Germline V gene data show CDR1 as ENHRY and CDR2 as SYGVKD. The trim removed 10 bases at V and 5 bases at J, leaving 6 bases unmatched. CDR3 protein: CATNRDRDNEQFF. The CDR3 DNA is TGTGCCACCAACCGGGACAGGGACAATGAGCAGTTCTTC.

This clonotype was detected ten times or more. The V call is TRBV3-1, the J call TRBJ2-1; TRBD2 aligns across 8 bases. The CDR3 runs to 12 residues. The germline V gene encodes CDR1 LGHDT and CDR2 YNNKEL (reference sequence). V was pared by 6 bases and J by 13 bases, with 8 bases of the junction left unmatched. CDR3 coding DNA: TGTGCCAGCAGGCCAACGGGAGGGTCCCAGTTCTTC. This sequence encodes CASRPTGGSQFF.

This clonotype was found many times. The CDR3 is CASRRGTGVNTEAFF. The CDR3 nucleotides are TGTGCCAGCAGGAGAGGGACAGGGGTGAACACTGAAGCTTTCTTT. The chain uses TRBV7-9 and TRBJ1-1; 10 bases match TRBD1. The CDR3 contains 15 residues. Germline CDR1 reads SEHNR; CDR2 reads FQNEAQ (reference sequence). The J segment lost 0 bases and the V segment lost 6 bases, leaving 4 bases of the junction unmatched.

This clonotype was seen more than once but under ten times. The CDR3 is CAWRGGGDQPQHF. The CDR3 DNA sequence: TGTGCCTGGAGAGGTGGGGGTGATCAGCCCCAGCATTTT. The V gene is TRBV30, the J gene TRBJ1-5; possible D gene TRBD1, 5 bases. Trimming cost V 3 bases and J 5 bases, with 11 bases left between them. CDR3 length equals 13 residues. Germline V CDR1 and CDR2: GTSNPN, SVGIG (reference sequence).

In this sample, this clonotype turned up many times. V gene TRBV6-1 combines with J gene TRBJ1-2; D is uncertain. Per the germline V gene, CDR1 is MNHNS and CDR2 is SASEGT. This CDR3 comprises 15 residues. The V end was cut by 6 bases, the J end by 5 bases, with 19 bases between. The CDR3 coding sequence is TGTGCCAGCAGGATTCAACCTCCGGGCGGATATGGCTACACCTTC. Its protein is CASRIQPPGGYGYTF.

As to this clonotype: A much larger clonotype is one base distant, so this may be a read error. The rearrangement joins TRBV29-1 to TRBJ2-1, with D maybe TRBD1 (6 bases). The DNA end is a closer match to TRBJ2-7, so the J assignment may be wrong. Germline loops: CDR1 SQVTM, CDR2 ANQGSEA. The CDR3 is 16 residues long. The DNA for the CDR3 is TGCAGCGTGGAGGATAGTGGGCAGGGGTCCTACAATGAGCAGTACTTC. It is translated as CSVEDSGQGSYNEQYF.

In its sample, this clonotype was seen a few times. The chain employs TRBV5-1 and TRBJ2-7, with 7 bases lining up with TRBD2. Germline lookup yields CDR1 SGHRS and CDR2 YFSETQ. J lost 0 bases, V lost 0 bases, and 9 bases had no gene match. This CDR3 has 17 amino acids. The CDR3 nucleotides read TGCGCCAGCAGCTTGGGGGCCCTGGCGGGAGCCTCCTACGAGCAGTACTTC. Its translation: CASSLGALAGASYEQYF.